This T cell receptor beta chain was found in a study of regulatory T cells in long-lasting Graves disease. About the research overall: The antithyroid drugs taken by newly diagnosed Graves' patients had been used for under 3 months.

HTBI primers from iRepertoire and Arm-PCR of CDR3 regions yielded the TCR beta libraries. Each CDR3 protein is one row after TCRdb ran MiXCR on the multiplex PCR reads. The sample contains some 500,000 distinct CDR3 sequences, 13% of which appear only once. This sample's time point: newly diagnosed GD, antithyroid drugs for less than 3 months. RNA from PBMCs was the source of the TCR library. The data were also submitted as part of a second study, on T cells in Graves' hyperthyroidism and ophthalmopathy.

The clonotype comes from a man aged 25-45 years with Graves disease. Sequences were derived from peripheral blood mononuclear cells (PBMCs), sampled at new diagnosis, from a patient treated with antithyroid drugs.

The DNA of the CDR3 is TGCAGTGCTAGAGAGGGTGGGAGCAGTTACAATGAGCAGTTCTTC. Its protein is CSAREGGSSYNEQFF. The V call is TRBV20-1, the J call TRBJ2-1; TRBD2 might be the D (5 bases). CDR3 length equals 15 residues. Germline V gives CDR1 DFQATT, CDR2 SNEGSKA (reference sequence). V was cut by 0 bases and J by 4 bases, with 13 bases left in between.